The TCR beta chain described here comes from a study of cytomegalovirus exposure and HLA in healthy donors. The study ran its PCR with 60 Vbeta and 13 Jbeta primers. Assay used: immunoSEQ multiplex PCR; TCRdb lists only in-frame clones, some missing. There are 110,000 to 150,000 clones in the sample; about 75% occur only once, and 7% lies in the top ten. The TCR comes from a man aged 25 to 40 in good health and CMV-seronegative. The sequenced sample was PBMCs.

CDR3 protein: CASSMDSRNYGYTF. The DNA of the CDR3 is TGCGCCAGCAGCATGGACAGTCGGAACTATGGCTACACCTTC. The chain links TRBV5-1 to TRBJ1-2, with a possible D match to TRBD1 (6 bases). This CDR3 is built from 14 residues. Per germline, CDR1 SGHRS and CDR2 YFSETQ. The V and J ends lost 4 bases and 2 bases respectively, with 12 bases between them.